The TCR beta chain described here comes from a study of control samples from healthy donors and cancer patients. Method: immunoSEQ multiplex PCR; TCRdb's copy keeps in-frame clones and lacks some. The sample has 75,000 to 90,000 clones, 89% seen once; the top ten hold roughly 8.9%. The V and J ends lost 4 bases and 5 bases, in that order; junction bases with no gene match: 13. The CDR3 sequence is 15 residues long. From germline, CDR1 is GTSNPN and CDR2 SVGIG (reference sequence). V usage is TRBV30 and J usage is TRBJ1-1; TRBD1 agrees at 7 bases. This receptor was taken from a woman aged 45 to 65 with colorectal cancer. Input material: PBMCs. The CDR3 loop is CAWTPLGTQGTEAFF. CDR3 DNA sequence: TGTGCCTGGACGCCCCTGGGGACACAGGGGACTGAAGCTTTCTTT.